Sequencing of this T cell receptor (beta chain) was carried out in a study of cytomegalovirus exposure and HLA in healthy donors. General study results and limits: Follow-up analysis seemed to connect common viral pathogens with several of the most significant clusters identified. Reportedly, HLA-A and HLA-B alleles of most subjects were accurately predicted from TCR beta.

Deletions cut 7 bases from V and 4 bases from J, with 17 bases between. Germline V gives CDR1 MDHEN, CDR2 SYDVKM. CDR3 length: 14 residues. Turning to this clone: The antigen is undetermined.

The PCR made use of 60 Vbeta and 13 Jbeta primers. The table came from immunoSEQ multiplex PCR; TCRdb's copy has only in-frame clones and leaves some out. The data contain around 170,000 clones, around 82% of them singletons. The sequence came from a boy aged 2 to 10 in good health and CMV-seronegative. The sample was PBMCs. This chain connects TRBV28 to TRBJ2-7; D not certain. The CDR3 spells CASMGVFEAYEQYF. CDR3 nucleotide sequence: TGTGCCAGCATGGGTGTGTTTGAAGCGTACGAGCAGTACTTC.